There are many counts of the clone carrying this TCR beta chain. Its antigen is as yet unknown. For TCR beta, libraries came from iRepertoire HTBI primers and Arm-PCR of CDR3 regions. TCRdb analysed the multiplex PCR reads with MiXCR anew, one entry per CDR3 protein. The sample records over 350,000 distinct CDR3 sequences, over 12% being singletons. This entry comes from a study of regulatory T cells in long-lasting Graves disease. Broader study findings: The persistent group shared fewer than 3,500 public clonotypes, more than the 966 shared by new patients.

This CDR3 contains 13 residues. The V and J ends lost 6 bases and 6 bases respectively, with 12 bases between them. Specified time point: newly diagnosed GD, antithyroid drugs for less than 3 months. Researchers made the TCR library from RNA that was extracted from PBMCs. This same sample was also taken into another study, of T cells in Graves' hyperthyroidism and ophthalmopathy.

This clonotype was sampled from a woman aged 40 to 50 with Graves disease. Sequencing was performed on peripheral blood mononuclear cells (PBMCs), taken at new diagnosis, from a patient treated with antithyroid drugs. V and J are TRBV12-3 or TRBV12-4 and TRBJ2-1; TRBD2 might be the D (6 bases). In DNA, the CDR3 is TGTGCCAGCAGCCAATTCGGGAGCAATGAGCAGTTCTTC. It codes for CASSQFGSNEQFF.